This passage covers 5 T cell receptor beta chains from one sample sequenced in a study of blood T cell repertoires in COVID-19. The assay was immunoSEQ multiplex PCR, and TCRdb's table has in-frame clones only and misses some. This table holds a few hundred thousand clones, roughly 87% found once. The material sequenced was peripheral blood. The source is a woman in her twenties or thirties with acute or convalescent COVID-19.

A remark on this clone: Other DNA sequences from this sample encode an identical CDR3 as well. This chain uses TRBV12-3 or TRBV12-4 with TRBJ2-7; 8 bases fit TRBD2. CDR3 size: 13 residues. With 2 bases clipped from V and 5 bases from J, the junction kept 2 bases outside the gene matches. In DNA form, the CDR3 reads TGTGCCAGCAGTTTATCCGGGAGGGACGAGCAGTACTTC. This translates into CASSLSGRDEQYF.

CDR3: CASSTRTGVQPQHF. The CDR3 coding sequence is TGTGCCAGTAGTACTCGGACAGGGGTTCAGCCCCAGCATTTT. The genes are TRBV19 and TRBJ1-5; TRBD1 matches at 9 bases. Germline trimming cut 4 bases from V and 6 bases from J; bases unmatched to any gene: 4. Germline CDR1 reads LNHDA; CDR2 reads SQIVND (reference sequence). This CDR3 spans 14 amino acids. The whole variable domain, filled in from reference TRBV19 and TRBJ1-5, reads DGGITQSPKYLFRKEGQNVTLSCEQNLNHDAMYWYRQDPGQGLRLIYYSQIVNDFQKGDIAEGYSVSREKKESFPLTVTSAQKNPTAFYLCASSTRTGVQPQHFGDGTRLSIL.

The sample holds a few counts of this clone. The sample holds other DNA sequences that translate to the same CDR3. This chain joins TRBV7-2 and TRBJ2-2; D possibly corresponds to TRBD2 (5 bases). The CDR3 loop spans 15 amino acids. Looked up from germline, CDR1 is SGHTA and CDR2 is FQGNSA. V was shortened by 0 bases and J by 4 bases, with 9 bases between the two germline ends. The CDR3 region has the DNA TGTGCCAGCAGCTTAGCGTTGGCGGGCACCGGGGAGCTGTTTTTT. Protein product: CASSLALAGTGELFF.

This chain links TRBV30 with TRBJ1-5; 9 nucleotides agree with TRBD1. V lost 5 bases to trimming and J lost 3 bases; unmatched junction nucleotides: 8. The CDR3 runs to 15 residues. Germline lookup yields CDR1 GTSNPN and CDR2 SVGIG (reference sequence). CDR3 sequence: CAWGMTGGNNQPQHF. CDR3 in DNA: TGTGCCTGGGGTATGACAGGGGGTAACAATCAGCCCCAGCATTTT.

The genes are TRBV19 and TRBJ1-4; 8 nucleotides align to TRBD1. CDR3 length: 16 amino acids. V trimming: 5 bases; J trimming: 4 bases; junction bases outside the gene matches: 9. Germline assignment: CDR1 LNHDA and CDR2 SQIVND (reference sequence). The CDR3 reads CASSRQGTSFNEKLFF. Written as DNA, the CDR3 is TGTGCCAGTAGTCGACAGGGGACGAGCTTTAATGAAAAACTGTTTTTT.